This TCR beta chain stems from a study of shared clonotypes between healthy human individuals (TCRdb year 2020). Study-wide context: The cohort included a few men and two women between 18 and 49 years of age. For each donor, CD4 naive and CD4 memory were each given three plates, CD8 naive was given two plates, and CD8 memory was given one plate. The study deeply sequenced blood TCR repertoires of about 5 healthy adults to estimate repertoire size and the extent of clonotype sharing between individuals. To increase sequencing depth and limit assay-specific biases, different laboratories used diverse techniques to prepare libraries and sequence TCR repertoires. Per donor, leukapheresis produced somewhere between about 0.94 and 8.9 billion PBMCs.

Using the deep immunoSEQ assay, multiplex PCR amplified TCR CDR3 regions from genomic DNA. Extracted genomic DNA from each cell subset was spread evenly across all wells of several immunoSEQ 96-well plates, with each plate serving as a replicate. For sorted subsets, each replicate PCR was loaded with around 200 ng genomic DNA, equivalent to about 30,000 T cell genomes. Purified libraries were measured with a Qubit 3.0 fluorometer, size-checked on a Bioanalyzer 2100, and measured again with the KAPA Library Quantification kit. Each immunoSEQ 96-well plate was sequenced on its own single-read 150-cycle Illumina NextSeq 550 flow cell. Per the authors' processing: The immunoSEQ output contained only junctional sequences without quality scores, so filtering could not match that applied to full-length reads. Sequences were annotated with PyIR, a Python wrapper for IgBLAST v1.9, using IMGT germline references to assign V/J genes and CDR3. Reads were removed for weak V/J assignments (E-value above 1e-6), missing CDR3, stop codons, out-of-frame junctions, or ambiguous translated residues. V3J clonotypes were defined as sequences sharing the same inferred V gene, J gene, and CDR3 amino acid sequence. Percentage overlap between repertoires was computed as shared unique clonotypes divided by the size of the smaller repertoire. Three approaches were used to assess repertoire richness: RTK rarefaction, the Chao1 estimator, and Recon v2.1 estimates of unobserved clonotypes. Generation probabilities were computed with OLGA for all TCRbeta clonotypes obtained by the gDNA method from a few donors. TCRdb limited this immuneACCESS table to in-frame rearrangements with V and J called. A share of clones is missing; checked studies link under half to unresolved V genes, and the rest is unexplained. V, J and clone size derive from that table, while D and trimming were established from the DNA sequence. This sample has 2 million to 2.5 million clones in its table, and roughly 95% of those were observed once. 0.85% to 1.3% of the sample lies in the top ten.

CD8 naive samples were CD45RO-negative cells positively selected for CCR7, giving a CD45RA+CCR7+ population that excluded TemRA cells. Healthy HIV-negative adults with no recently reported acute infections or vaccinations were included as donors. Every donor was a Caucasian adult living in Nashville, Tennessee, USA. Blood was collected by leukapheresis, and PBMCs were isolated by Ficoll-Histopaque density gradient centrifugation and then cryopreserved in liquid nitrogen vapor phase. Analytical flow cytometry was used to check the purity and quantity of each magnetically sorted T cell population. From each sorted fraction, genomic DNA was isolated and quantified by UV absorbance on a Nanodrop 2000c. The paper's findings and limits, for the study overall: Even with the large sequencing depth, rarefaction of the sorted-subset datasets indicated that sequencing was incomplete. Compared with non-shared clonotypes, the clonotypes found in all four sorted-subset donors had higher generation probabilities. Because the study included a small number of donors, the genetic and exposure-history diversity represented was limited. Sampling was limited to blood, and TCR repertoires in tissue likely differ from TCR repertoires in blood. Larger estimated clonotype richness was generally found for naive subsets than for memory subsets. Pairwise subsampling indicated that sequencing depth was expected to affect the degree of clonotype sharing among donors. Sharing across a few donors was observed for roughly 5.4% of naive CD4, 3% to 3.5% of naive CD8, 2.3% of memory CD4, and over 0.3% of memory CD8 clonotypes.

A word on this clone: The specificity of this receptor is unknown. Base qualities were left out, and no much larger clone turns up one base away.

This clonotype was sampled from a man between 18 and 29 years old in good health. The sample was naive CD8+ T cells sorted from blood. The cell subset or site label on this specimen signifies: CD45RA+CCR7+.

In nucleotides, the sequence is TGTGCCAGTAGTGCCCTCCCCGGGACAGGCCCCTACGAGCAGTACTTC. This codes for CASSALPGTGPYEQYF. The chain employs TRBV19 and TRBJ2-7; 8 junctional bases match TRBD1. The CDR3 covers 16 residues, taking in both the cysteine and the phenylalanine. The kept DNA is CDR3 alone, 48 bases in frame from the first base. The germline V gene (reference sequence) yields LNHDA for CDR1 and SQIVND for CDR2. Here V drops 5 bases and J drops 2 bases, and the junction holds 11 bases not matched to any gene.